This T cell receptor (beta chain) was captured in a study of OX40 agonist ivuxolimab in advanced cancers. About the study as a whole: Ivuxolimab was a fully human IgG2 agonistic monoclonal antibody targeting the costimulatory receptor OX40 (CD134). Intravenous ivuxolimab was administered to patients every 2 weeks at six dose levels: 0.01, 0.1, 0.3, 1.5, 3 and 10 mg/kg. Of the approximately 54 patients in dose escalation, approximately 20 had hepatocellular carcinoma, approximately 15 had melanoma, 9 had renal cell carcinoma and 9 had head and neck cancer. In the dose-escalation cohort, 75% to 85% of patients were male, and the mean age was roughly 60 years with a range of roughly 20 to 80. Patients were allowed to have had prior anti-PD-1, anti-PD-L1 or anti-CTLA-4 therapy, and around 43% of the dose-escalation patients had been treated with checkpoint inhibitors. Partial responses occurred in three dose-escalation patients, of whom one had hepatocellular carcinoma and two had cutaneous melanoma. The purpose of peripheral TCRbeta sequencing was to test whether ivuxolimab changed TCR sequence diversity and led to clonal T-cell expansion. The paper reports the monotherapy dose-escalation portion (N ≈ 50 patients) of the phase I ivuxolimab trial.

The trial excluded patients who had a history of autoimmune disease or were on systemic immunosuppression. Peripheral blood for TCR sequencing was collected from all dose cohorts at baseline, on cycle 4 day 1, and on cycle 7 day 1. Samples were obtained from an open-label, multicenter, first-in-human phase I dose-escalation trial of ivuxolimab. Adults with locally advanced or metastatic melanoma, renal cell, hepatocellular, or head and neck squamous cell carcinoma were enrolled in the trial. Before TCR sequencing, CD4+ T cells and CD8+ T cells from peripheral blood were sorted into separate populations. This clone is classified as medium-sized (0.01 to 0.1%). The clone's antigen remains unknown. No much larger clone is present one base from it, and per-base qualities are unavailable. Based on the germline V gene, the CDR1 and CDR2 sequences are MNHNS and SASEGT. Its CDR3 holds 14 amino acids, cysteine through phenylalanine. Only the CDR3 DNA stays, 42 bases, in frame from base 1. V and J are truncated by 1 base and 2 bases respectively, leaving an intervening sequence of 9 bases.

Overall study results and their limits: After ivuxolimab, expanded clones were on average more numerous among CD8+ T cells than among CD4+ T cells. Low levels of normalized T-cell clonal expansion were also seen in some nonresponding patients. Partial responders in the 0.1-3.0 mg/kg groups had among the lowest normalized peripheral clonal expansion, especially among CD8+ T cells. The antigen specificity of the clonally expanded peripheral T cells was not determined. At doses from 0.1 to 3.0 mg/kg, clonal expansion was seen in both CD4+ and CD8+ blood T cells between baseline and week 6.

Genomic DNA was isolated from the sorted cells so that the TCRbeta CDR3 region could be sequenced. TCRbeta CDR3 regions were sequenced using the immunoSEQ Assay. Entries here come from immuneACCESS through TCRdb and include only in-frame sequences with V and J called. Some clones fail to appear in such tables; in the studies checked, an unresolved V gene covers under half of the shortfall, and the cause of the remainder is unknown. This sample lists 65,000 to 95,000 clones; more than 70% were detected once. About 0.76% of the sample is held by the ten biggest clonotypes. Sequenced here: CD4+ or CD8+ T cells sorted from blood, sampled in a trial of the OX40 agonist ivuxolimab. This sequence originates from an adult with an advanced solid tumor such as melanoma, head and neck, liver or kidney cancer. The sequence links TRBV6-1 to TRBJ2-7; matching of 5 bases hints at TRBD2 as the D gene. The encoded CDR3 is CASSEVGSTYEQYF. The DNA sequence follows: TGTGCCAGCAGTGAAGTGGGGAGCACCTACGAGCAGTACTTC.